What follows are 23 T cell receptor beta chains derived from one specimen sequenced in a study of cytomegalovirus exposure and HLA in healthy donors (dated 2017 in TCRdb). The library was made by the immunoSEQ multiplex PCR assay. A mixture of 60 forward primers for TCR Vbeta segments and 13 reverse primers for TCR Jbeta segments was used in the multiplex PCR. Sourced from immuneACCESS, this table was stored by TCRdb with only in-frame sequences that have V and J called. A share of the clones is absent; for the studies checked, an unresolved V gene accounts for under half, and the remainder has no known explanation. The sample yields 150,000 to 200,000 clones; about four fifths were counted once. Clones ranked in the top ten supply about 1% of the sample. Sequencing was carried out using PBMCs. These receptors came from a woman aged 35 to 49 in good health and CMV-seronegative.

Only a few counts were recorded for this clone. This chain joins TRBV25-1 and TRBJ1-4; perhaps TRBD1 as D (5 bases). The CDR3 covers 16 residues. V lost 1 base and J lost 7, with 16 bases in between. In germline, CDR1 is MGHDK, CDR2 SYGVNS. The CDR3 region is CASSELGGVLSEKLFF. The CDR3 DNA is TGTGCCAGCAGTGAATTGGGGGGAGTGCTCAGTGAAAAACTGTTTTTT.

This chain links TRBV27 with TRBJ2-5; TRBD2 agrees at 14 bases. The CDR3 is 18 amino acids. CDR1 is MNHEY and CDR2 is SMNVEV in the germline V gene (reference sequence). Germline trimming cut 4 bases from V and 2 bases from J; bases unmatched to any gene: 9. The CDR3 region has the DNA TGTGCCAGCAGTTCGGGACTAGCGGGAGCCCCGGATCAAGAGACCCAGTACTTC. Its translation is CASSSGLAGAPDQETQYF.

This chain links TRBV6-1 with TRBJ2-3; D might be TRBD1 (5 bases). Germline V gives CDR1 MNHNS, CDR2 SASEGT. V dropped 0 bases and J dropped 2 bases, with 9 bases sitting between them. CDR3 size: 15 residues. The CDR3 loop is CASSEAGVDTDTQYF. In nucleotides, the CDR3 is TGTGCCAGCAGTGAAGCAGGGGTCGACACAGATACGCAGTATTTT.

The chain employs TRBV7-8 and TRBJ1-4; no definite D call. This CDR3 comprises 14 residues. Per the germline V gene, CDR1 is SGHVS and CDR2 is FQNEAQ. V was trimmed by 1 base and J by 4 bases, leaving 7 bases between them. CDR3 protein: CASSLGLYNEKLFF. The CDR3 region has the DNA TGTGCCAGCAGCTTAGGTCTATATAATGAAAAACTGTTTTTT.

With respect to this clone: This is likely a read error, given that the CDR3 carries no conserved phenylalanine or tryptophan at its end. The DNA is left out, because the CDR3 cannot be placed on it with certainty; the CDR3 is given as TCRdb lists it. The V gene is TRBV7-2, the J gene TRBJ2-7; TRBD1, the D gene given by the table, was not confirmed from the DNA. Per germline, CDR1 SGHTA and CDR2 FQGNSA. Counting both end residues, the CDR3 totals 12 amino acids. CDR3 protein: CASSSWDRGFPA.

In this sample, this clone turned up a few times. V is TRBV5-1 and J is TRBJ1-1; TRBD1 matches at 7 bases. Germline CDR1 reads SGHRS; CDR2 reads YFSETQ. The CDR3 length is 14 residues. J gave up 4 bases and V 5 bases, and 8 bases lay outside the gene matches. CDR3 DNA: TGCGCCAGCAGTCAGCAGACAGGGAGCACTGAAGCTTTCTTT. Translated: CASSQQTGSTEAFF. Drawing the rest from reference TRBV5-1 and TRBJ1-1, the complete variable domain is KAGVTQTPRYLIKTRGQQVTLSCSPISGHRSVSWYQQTPGQGLQFLFEYFSETQRNKGNFPGRFSGRQFSNSRSEMNVSTLELGDSALYLCASSQQTGSTEAFFGQGTRLTVV.

In its sample, this clone was seen a few times. In nucleotides, the CDR3 is TGTGCCATCAGGGAGCGGGACATCTTTAGCTCTGGGGCCAACGTCCTGACTTTC. It translates to CAIRERDIFSSGANVLTF. V gene TRBV10-3 combines with J gene TRBJ2-6, with D perhaps TRBD2 (7 bases). The V gene lost 6 bases and the J gene lost 0 bases, with 18 bases spanning the gap. From germline, CDR1 is ENHRY and CDR2 SYGVKD. CDR3 length: 18 residues.

V gene TRBV7-2 combines with J gene TRBJ1-5; maybe TRBD1 (5 bases). Germline CDR1 SGHTA, CDR2 FQGNSA. There are 13 residues in the CDR3. V was shortened by 5 bases and J by 9 bases, with 14 bases between the two germline ends. This CDR3 is CASSPQGRVPQHF. DNA for the CDR3: TGTGCCAGCAGCCCCCAGGGTCGGGTGCCCCAGCATTTT.

This clone came up a few times. This chain joins TRBV10-3 and TRBJ1-5; TRBD1 agrees at 7 bases. V shed 4 bases and J 6 bases; nucleotides not matched to a gene: 9. Germline CDR1 and CDR2: ENHRY and SYGVKD. The CDR3 sequence is 15 residues long. The CDR3: CAISVAGAGGQPQHF. Here the CDR3 DNA reads TGTGCCATCAGTGTGGCGGGCGCAGGGGGTCAGCCCCAGCATTTT.

The chain employs TRBV28 and TRBJ1-2, with D possibly being TRBD1 (6 bases). Trimming left V 5 bases short and J 0 bases short, with 16 bases between. Germline V gene data show CDR1 as MDHEN and CDR2 as SYDVKM. The CDR3 sequence is 16 residues long. The CDR3: CASSRGGEDSNYGYTF. In nucleotides, the CDR3 is TGTGCCAGCAGTCGAGGGGGAGAGGATTCTAACTATGGCTACACCTTC.

About this clone: Other DNA sequences within the sample encode an identical CDR3. The V call is TRBV30, the J call TRBJ2-3, with 7 bases matching TRBD1. The CDR3 contains 14 residues. Germline CDR1 and CDR2: GTSNPN and SVGIG (reference sequence). The trim removed 2 bases at V and 1 base at J, leaving 3 bases unmatched. The CDR3 region has the DNA TGTGCCTGGAGTAAGGGGGCTGGCACAGATACGCAGTATTTT. Residues: CAWSKGAGTDTQYF.

The gene calls are TRBV5-4 and TRBJ1-2, with no clear D. Germline V gene sequence: CDR1 SGHNT, CDR2 YYREEE (reference sequence). This CDR3 has 13 residues. Trimming took 7 bases from V and 2 from J, leaving 12 bases between them. The CDR3 spells CASYPRGNYGYTF. In nucleotides, the CDR3 is TGTGCCAGCTACCCTCGAGGAAACTATGGCTACACCTTC.

This clone was counted a few times. The same CDR3 is also encoded by other DNA sequences in this sample. V and J are TRBV25-1 and TRBJ2-3, with TRBD1 matching over 7 bases. Germline values: CDR1 MGHDK, CDR2 SYGVNS. The trim removed 6 bases at V and 0 bases at J, leaving 6 bases unmatched. The CDR3 is 15 amino acids. CDR3 region: CASSRQGVSTDTQYF. The CDR3 coding sequence is TGTGCCAGCAGCCGACAGGGTGTGAGCACAGATACGCAGTATTTT.

The gene calls are TRBV27 and TRBJ2-7; 7 bases agree with TRBD2. Germline CDR1 MNHEY, CDR2 SMNVEV (reference sequence). Trimming cost V 8 bases and J 0 bases; bases outside gene matches: 4. The CDR3 consists of 13 residues. The CDR3 is CASGGGSSYEQYF. The CDR3 coding sequence is TGTGCCAGCGGGGGGGGGAGCTCCTACGAGCAGTACTTC.

The chain is built from TRBV5-4 and TRBJ2-3; 10 positions agree with TRBD2. CDR3 length: 15 amino acids. The germline gives CDR1 SGHNT, CDR2 YYREEE (reference sequence). J was trimmed by 4 bases and V by 4 bases; bases with no gene match: 6. The DNA for the CDR3 is TGTGCCAGCAGCCGCAGAGCGGGAGGGCCAGATACGCAGTATTTT. Protein product: CASSRRAGGPDTQYF.

The genes are TRBV5-4 and TRBJ1-2; D not resolved. The CDR3 covers 17 residues. Trimming took 5 bases from V and 6 from J, leaving 26 bases between them. CDR1 and CDR2 (germline): SGHNT, YYREEE (reference sequence). The CDR3 coding sequence is TGTGCCAGCAGTCCAACGCTTGAGACTGCTCTTTTCGATGGCTACACCTTC. Amino acid sequence: CASSPTLETALFDGYTF.

The chain joins TRBV13 to TRBJ1-2, with a possible D match to TRBD1 (5 bases). The germline gives CDR1 PRHDT, CDR2 FYEKMQ (reference sequence). Deletions cut 1 base from V and 2 bases from J, with 8 bases between. The CDR3 loop spans 14 amino acids. This CDR3 reads CASSLASGNYGYTF. In nucleotides, the CDR3 is TGTGCCAGCAGCTTAGCTTCAGGGAACTATGGCTACACCTTC.

The chain couples TRBV5-6 to TRBJ2-2; TRBD2 matches 13 bases. Germline loops: CDR1 SGHDT, CDR2 YYEEEE. The CDR3 loop spans 19 amino acids. V shed 4 bases, J shed 1 base, and the junction held 10 bases outside the gene matches. CDR3: CASSLGLAGAYRNTGELFF. The CDR3 DNA sequence: TGTGCCAGCAGCCTCGGACTAGCGGGAGCCTATCGGAACACCGGGGAGCTGTTTTTT.

The V and J genes are TRBV11-3 and TRBJ2-7, with D perhaps TRBD1 (5 bases). Between the trimmed V and J ends, which lost 4 bases and 2 bases, there was a span of 12 bases. Germline V CDR1 and CDR2: SGHNT, YENEEA. The CDR3 totals 14 residues. CDR3 sequence reads: CASSSSSGTYEQYF. CDR3 sequence (DNA): TGTGCCAGCAGCTCCTCGTCAGGGACCTACGAGCAGTACTTC.

This chain links TRBV10-2 with TRBJ1-2; 7 bases are shared with TRBD1. The ends lost 5 bases at V and 1 base at J; junction bases unmatched: 7. From germline, CDR1 is WSHSY and CDR2 SAAADI. The CDR3 runs 15 residues. The CDR3 is CASSITGQDNYGYTF. In nucleotides, the CDR3 is TGCGCCAGCAGTATCACCGGACAGGATAACTATGGCTACACCTTC.

This chain links TRBV5-1 with TRBJ2-3, with 11 bases identical to TRBD2. There are 15 residues in the CDR3. CDR1 and CDR2 from the germline V gene are SGHRS and YFSETQ. J lost 6 bases, V lost 0 bases, and 3 bases had no gene match. CDR3 in amino acids: CASSLEASGRDTQYF. The CDR3 region has the DNA TGCGCCAGCAGCTTGGAGGCTAGCGGGAGGGATACGCAGTATTTT.

J is TRBJ2-7 and V is TRBV9; 11 positions match TRBD2. This CDR3 contains 14 residues. CDR1 and CDR2 (germline): SGDLS, YYNGEE. V lost 3 bases to trimming and J lost 7 bases; unmatched junction nucleotides: 6. The CDR3: CASSALAGVGEQYF. The CDR3 DNA sequence: TGTGCCAGCAGCGCACTAGCGGGAGTTGGGGAGCAGTACTTC.

This clone occurred once. CDR3 DNA sequence: TGTGCCAGCAGCTCTGGCGGGATGCAAGAGACCCAGTACTTC. It specifies CASSSGGMQETQYF. The V gene is TRBV7-2, the J gene TRBJ2-5, with D possibly matching TRBD2 (6 bases). The CDR3 extends over 14 amino acids. Germline V lookup: CDR1 SGHTA, CDR2 FQGNSA. With 4 bases removed from V and 2 bases from J, the gap between germline ends came to 11 bases.